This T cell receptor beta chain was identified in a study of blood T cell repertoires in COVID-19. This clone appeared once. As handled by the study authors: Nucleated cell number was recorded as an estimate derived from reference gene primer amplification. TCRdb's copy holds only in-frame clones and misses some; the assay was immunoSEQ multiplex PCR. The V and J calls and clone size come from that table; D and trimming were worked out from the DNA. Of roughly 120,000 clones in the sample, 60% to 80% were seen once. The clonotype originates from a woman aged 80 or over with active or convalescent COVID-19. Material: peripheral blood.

CDR3 nucleotide sequence: TGTGCCAGCAGCAAACTAGCGGGAGGGCCGCGTGGCACAGATACGCAGTATTTT. Amino acids: CASSKLAGGPRGTDTQYF. V gene TRBV6-2 or TRBV6-3 combines with J gene TRBJ2-3, with 13 bases aligning to TRBD2. There are 18 residues in the CDR3. CDR1 and CDR2 (germline): MNHEY, SVGEGT. The trim removed 6 bases at V and 1 base at J, leaving 10 bases unmatched.